This TCR beta chain was sequenced for a study of shared T cell receptors in the human thymus. TCRdb keeps only in-frame clones here, not all; method: immunoSEQ multiplex PCR. The sample has more than 550,000 clones; roughly 85% are singletons. J gave up 1 base and V 3 bases, and 6 bases lay outside the gene matches. Germline V gene data show CDR1 as MGHDK and CDR2 as SYGVNS. The CDR3 extends over 16 amino acids. A further study also used this sample, focusing on human thymus T cells. According to that study: Repertoires sampled from thymus and blood appeared biased in V and J gene usage.

The clonotype comes from a girl under three years old with a congenital heart defect. This sequence joins TRBV25-1 and TRBJ1-3; TRBD1 matches at 7 bases. Sequenced input: thymocytes. CDR3 bases: TGTGCCAGCAGTGAGGGACAGCGACGATCTGGAAACACCATATATTTT. Translating gives CASSEGQRRSGNTIYF.